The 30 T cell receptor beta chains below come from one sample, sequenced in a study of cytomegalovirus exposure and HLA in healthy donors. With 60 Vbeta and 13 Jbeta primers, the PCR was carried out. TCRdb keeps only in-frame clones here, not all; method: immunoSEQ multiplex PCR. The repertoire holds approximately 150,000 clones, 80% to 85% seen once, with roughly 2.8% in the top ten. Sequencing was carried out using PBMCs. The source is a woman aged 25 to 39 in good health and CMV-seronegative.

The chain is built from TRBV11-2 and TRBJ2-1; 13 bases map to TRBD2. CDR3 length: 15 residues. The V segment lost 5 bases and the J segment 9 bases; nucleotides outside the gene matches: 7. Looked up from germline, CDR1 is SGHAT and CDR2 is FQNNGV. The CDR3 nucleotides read TGTGCCAGCAGCATAGGGACTAGCGGGGTCACTGAGCAGTTCTTC. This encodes CASSIGTSGVTEQFF.

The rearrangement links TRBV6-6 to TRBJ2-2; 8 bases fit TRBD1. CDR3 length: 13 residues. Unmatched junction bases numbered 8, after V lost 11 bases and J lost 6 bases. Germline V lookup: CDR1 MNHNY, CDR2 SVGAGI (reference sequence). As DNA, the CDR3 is TGTGCCGGACAGGGTATGGTCCCCGGGGAGCTGTTTTTT. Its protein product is CAGQGMVPGELFF.

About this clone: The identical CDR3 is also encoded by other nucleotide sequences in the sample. The CDR3 nucleotides are TGTGCCAGCAGCGGAACAGGGGGTAGCAATCAGCCCCAGCATTTT. The encoded protein is CASSGTGGSNQPQHF. The V call is TRBV2, the J call TRBJ1-5; 8 nucleotides agree with TRBD1. Per the germline V gene, CDR1 is SNHLY and CDR2 is FYNNEI. V dropped 6 bases and J dropped 0; count of bases not matched to a gene: 4. The CDR3 length is 15 residues.

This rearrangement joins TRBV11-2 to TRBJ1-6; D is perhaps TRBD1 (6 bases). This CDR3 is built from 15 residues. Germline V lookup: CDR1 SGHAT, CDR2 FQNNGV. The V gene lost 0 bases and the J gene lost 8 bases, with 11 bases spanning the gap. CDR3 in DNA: TGTGCCAGCAGCTTAGAGTCCAGGGGTGATTCACCCCTCCACTTT. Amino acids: CASSLESRGDSPLHF. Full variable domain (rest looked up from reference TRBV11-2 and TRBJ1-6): EAGVAQSPRYKIIEKRQSVAFWCNPISGHATLYWYQQILGQGPKLLIQFQNNGVVDDSQLPKDRFSAERLKGVDSTLKIQPAKLEDSAVYLCASSLESRGDSPLHFGNGTRLTVT.

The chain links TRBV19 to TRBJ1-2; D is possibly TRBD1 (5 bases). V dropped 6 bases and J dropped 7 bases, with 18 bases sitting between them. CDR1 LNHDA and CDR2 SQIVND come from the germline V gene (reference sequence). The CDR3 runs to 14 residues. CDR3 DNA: TGTGCCAGTAGCCCATTGGGGGGGGGAACTGGCTACACCTTC. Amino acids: CASSPLGGGTGYTF. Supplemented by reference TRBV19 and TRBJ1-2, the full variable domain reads DGGITQSPKYLFRKEGQNVTLSCEQNLNHDAMYWYRQDPGQGLRLIYYSQIVNDFQKGDIAEGYSVSREKKESFPLTVTSAQKNPTAFYLCASSPLGGGTGYTFGSGTRLTVV.

In DNA form, the CDR3 reads TGCAGCGCCGAATACAGCAACTATGGCTACACCTTC. It encodes CSAEYSNYGYTF. This rearrangement joins TRBV29-1 to TRBJ1-2; D gene ambiguous. The CDR3 sequence is 12 residues long. Germline V CDR1 and CDR2: SQVTM, ANQGSEA. The germline V and J ends were trimmed by 7 bases and 2 bases, with 11 bases remaining between them.

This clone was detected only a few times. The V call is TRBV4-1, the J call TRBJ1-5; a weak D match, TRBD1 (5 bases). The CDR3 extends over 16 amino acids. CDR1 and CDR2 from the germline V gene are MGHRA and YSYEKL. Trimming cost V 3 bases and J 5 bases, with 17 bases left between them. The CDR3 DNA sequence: TGCGCCAGCAGCCACACCGGGGGGGGTAGGGATCAGCCCCAGCATTTT. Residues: CASSHTGGGRDQPQHF.

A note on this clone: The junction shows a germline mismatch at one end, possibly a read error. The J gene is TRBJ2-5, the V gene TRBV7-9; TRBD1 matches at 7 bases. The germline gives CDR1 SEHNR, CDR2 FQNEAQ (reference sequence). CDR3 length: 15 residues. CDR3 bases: TGTTCCAGCAGCTCCAGGACAGGCCAGAAAGAGACCCAGTACTTC. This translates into CSSSSRTGQKETQYF.

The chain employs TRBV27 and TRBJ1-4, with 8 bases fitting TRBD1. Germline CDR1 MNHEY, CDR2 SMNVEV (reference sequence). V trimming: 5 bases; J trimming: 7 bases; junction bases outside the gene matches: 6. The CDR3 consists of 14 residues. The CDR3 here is CASSPFQGAEKLFF. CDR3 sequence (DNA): TGTGCCAGCAGTCCGTTCCAGGGGGCTGAAAAACTGTTTTTT.

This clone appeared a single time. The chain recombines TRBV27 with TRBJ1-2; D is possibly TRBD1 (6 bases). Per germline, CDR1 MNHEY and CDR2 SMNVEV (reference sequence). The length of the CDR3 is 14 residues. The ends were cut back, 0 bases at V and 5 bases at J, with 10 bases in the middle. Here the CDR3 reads CASSLSGARYGYTF. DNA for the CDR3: TGTGCCAGCAGTTTATCGGGGGCGAGGTATGGCTACACCTTC.

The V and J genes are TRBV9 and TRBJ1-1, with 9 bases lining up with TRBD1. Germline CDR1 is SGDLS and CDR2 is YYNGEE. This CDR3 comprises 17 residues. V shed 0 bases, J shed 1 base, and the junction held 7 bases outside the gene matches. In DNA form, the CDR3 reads TGTGCCAGCAGCGTAGCGAGGACAGGGGAGGCGAACACTGAAGCTTTCTTT. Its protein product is CASSVARTGEANTEAFF. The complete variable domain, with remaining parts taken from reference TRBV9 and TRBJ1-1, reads DSGVTQTPKHLITATGQRVTLRCSPRSGDLSVYWYQQSLDQGLQFLIQYYNGEERAKGNILERFSAQQFPDLHSELNLSSLELGDSALYFCASSVARTGEANTEAFFGQGTRLTVV.

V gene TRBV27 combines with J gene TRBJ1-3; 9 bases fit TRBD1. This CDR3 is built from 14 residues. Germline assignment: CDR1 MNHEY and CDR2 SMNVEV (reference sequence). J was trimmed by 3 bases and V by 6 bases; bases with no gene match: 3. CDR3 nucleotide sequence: TGTGCCAGCAGACAGGGGGCGGGTGGAAACACCATATATTTT. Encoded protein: CASRQGAGGNTIYF.

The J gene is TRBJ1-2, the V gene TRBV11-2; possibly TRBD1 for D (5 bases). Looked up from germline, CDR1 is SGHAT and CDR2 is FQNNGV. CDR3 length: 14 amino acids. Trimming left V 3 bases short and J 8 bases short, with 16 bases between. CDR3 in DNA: TGTGCCAGCAGCTTCGTTACAAGGGGTGGGGGCTACACCTTC. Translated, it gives CASSFVTRGGGYTF.

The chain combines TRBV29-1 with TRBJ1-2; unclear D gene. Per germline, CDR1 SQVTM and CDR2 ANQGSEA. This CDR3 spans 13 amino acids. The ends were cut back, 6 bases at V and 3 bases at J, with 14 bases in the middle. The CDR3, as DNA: TGCAGCGTACGGGATCCAACAGACTATGGCTACACCTTC. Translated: CSVRDPTDYGYTF.

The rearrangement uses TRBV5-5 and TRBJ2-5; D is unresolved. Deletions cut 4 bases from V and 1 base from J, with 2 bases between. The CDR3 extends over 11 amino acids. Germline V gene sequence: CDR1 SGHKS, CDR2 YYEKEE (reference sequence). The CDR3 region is CASSLQETQYF. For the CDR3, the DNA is TGTGCCAGCAGCCTCCAAGAGACCCAGTACTTC.

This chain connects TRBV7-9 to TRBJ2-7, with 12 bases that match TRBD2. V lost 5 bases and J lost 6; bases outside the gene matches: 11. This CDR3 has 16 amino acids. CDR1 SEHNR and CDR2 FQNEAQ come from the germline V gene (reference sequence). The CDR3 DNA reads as TGTGCCAGCAGCCCCCATCCTAGCGGGAGGGCCTCCGAGCAGTACTTC. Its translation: CASSPHPSGRASEQYF.

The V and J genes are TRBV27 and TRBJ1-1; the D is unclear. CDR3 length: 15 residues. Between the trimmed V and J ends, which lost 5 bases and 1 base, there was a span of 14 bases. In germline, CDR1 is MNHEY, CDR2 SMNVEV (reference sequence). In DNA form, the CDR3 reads TGTGCCAGCAGTCCCTCGCTCAGGTGGAACACTGAAGCTTTCTTT. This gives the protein CASSPSLRWNTEAFF.

This chain's CDR3 is CASSPNGGGEVEQFF. The CDR3 DNA follows: TGTGCCAGCAGCCCTAATGGCGGGGGGGAGGTTGAGCAGTTCTTC. This sequence joins TRBV7-3 and TRBJ2-1; 9 bases map to TRBD2. Unmatched junction bases numbered 11, after V lost 5 bases and J lost 9 bases. The germline gives CDR1 SGHTA, CDR2 FQGTGA. This CDR3 region has 15 residues.

The CDR3: CASSRVREQFF. CDR3 DNA: TGTGCCAGCAGCAGGGTTCGTGAGCAGTTCTTC. The genes are TRBV6-1 and TRBJ2-1, with D perhaps matching TRBD1 (5 bases). CDR1 and CDR2 from the germline V gene are MNHNS and SASEGT. The CDR3 length is 11 residues. V lost 6 bases, J lost 9 bases, and 9 bases lay in between.

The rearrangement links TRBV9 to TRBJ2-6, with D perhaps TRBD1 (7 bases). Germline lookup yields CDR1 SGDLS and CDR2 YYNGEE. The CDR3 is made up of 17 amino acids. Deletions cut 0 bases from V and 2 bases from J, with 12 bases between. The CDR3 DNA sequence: TGTGCCAGCAGCGTAGATGGCAGGGGGGCTGGGGCCAACGTCCTGACTTTC. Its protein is CASSVDGRGAGANVLTF.

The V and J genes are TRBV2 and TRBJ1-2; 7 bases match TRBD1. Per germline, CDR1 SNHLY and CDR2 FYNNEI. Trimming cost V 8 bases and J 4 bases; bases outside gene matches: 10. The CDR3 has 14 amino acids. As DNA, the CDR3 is TGTGCCAGCTACTTACCGGGACAGAGCTATGGCTACACCTTC. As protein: CASYLPGQSYGYTF.

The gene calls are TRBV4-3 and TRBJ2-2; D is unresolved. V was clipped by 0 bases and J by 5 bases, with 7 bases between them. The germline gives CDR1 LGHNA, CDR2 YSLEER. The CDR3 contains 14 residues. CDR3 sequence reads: CASSQELITGELFF. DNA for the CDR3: TGCGCCAGCAGCCAAGAGCTAATTACCGGGGAGCTGTTTTTT.

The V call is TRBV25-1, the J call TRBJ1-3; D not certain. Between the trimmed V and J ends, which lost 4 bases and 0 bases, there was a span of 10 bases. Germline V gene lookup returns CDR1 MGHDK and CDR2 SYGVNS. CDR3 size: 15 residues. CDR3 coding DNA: TGTGCCAGCAGTGGGCACGCTAGCTCTGGAAACACCATATATTTT. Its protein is CASSGHASSGNTIYF.

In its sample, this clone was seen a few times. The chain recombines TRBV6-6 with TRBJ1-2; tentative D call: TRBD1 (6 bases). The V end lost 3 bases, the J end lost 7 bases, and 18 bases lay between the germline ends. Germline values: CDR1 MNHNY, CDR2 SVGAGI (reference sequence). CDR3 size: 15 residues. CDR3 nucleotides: TGTGCCAGCAGTTATCTCTCACTGGACAGTTGTGGCTACACCTTC. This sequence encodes CASSYLSLDSCGYTF.

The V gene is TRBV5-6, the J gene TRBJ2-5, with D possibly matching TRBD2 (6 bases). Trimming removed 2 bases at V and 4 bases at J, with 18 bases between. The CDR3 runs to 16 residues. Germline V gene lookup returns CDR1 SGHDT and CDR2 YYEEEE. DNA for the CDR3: TGTGCCAGCAGCTTAGGAGGGACCGGCGCCGCAGAGACCCAGTACTTC. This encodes CASSLGGTGAAETQYF.

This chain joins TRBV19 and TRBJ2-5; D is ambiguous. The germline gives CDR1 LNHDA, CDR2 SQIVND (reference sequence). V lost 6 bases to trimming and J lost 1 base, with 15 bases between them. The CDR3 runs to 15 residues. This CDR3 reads CASSRGPAFQETQYF. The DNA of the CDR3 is TGTGCCAGTAGCAGAGGTCCGGCTTTCCAAGAGACCCAGTACTTC.

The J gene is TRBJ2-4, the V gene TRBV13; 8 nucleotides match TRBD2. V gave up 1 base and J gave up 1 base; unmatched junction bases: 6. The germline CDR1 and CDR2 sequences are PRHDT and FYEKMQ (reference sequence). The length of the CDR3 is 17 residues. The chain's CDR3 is CASSLDGSSGAKNIQYF. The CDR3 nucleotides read TGTGCCAGCAGCTTAGATGGGTCTAGCGGGGCCAAAAACATTCAGTACTTC.

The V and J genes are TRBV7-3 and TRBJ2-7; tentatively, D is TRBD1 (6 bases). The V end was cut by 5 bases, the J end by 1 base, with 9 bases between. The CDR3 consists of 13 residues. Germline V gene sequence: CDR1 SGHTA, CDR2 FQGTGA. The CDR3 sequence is CASSPGTSYEQYF. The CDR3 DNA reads TGTGCCAGCAGCCCTGGGACATCCTACGAGCAGTACTTC.

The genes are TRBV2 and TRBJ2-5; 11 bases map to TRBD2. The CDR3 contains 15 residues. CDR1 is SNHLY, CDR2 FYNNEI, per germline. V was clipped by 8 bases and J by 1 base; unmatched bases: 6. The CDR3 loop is CASVKLAGVQETQYF. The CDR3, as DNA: TGTGCCAGCGTCAAACTAGCGGGGGTCCAAGAGACCCAGTACTTC.

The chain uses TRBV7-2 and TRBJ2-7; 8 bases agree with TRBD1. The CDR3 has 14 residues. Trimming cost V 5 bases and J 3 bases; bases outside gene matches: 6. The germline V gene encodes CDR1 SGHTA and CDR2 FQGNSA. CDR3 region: CASSPRTGNYEQYF. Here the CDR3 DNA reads TGTGCCAGCAGCCCCCGGACAGGGAACTACGAGCAGTACTTC. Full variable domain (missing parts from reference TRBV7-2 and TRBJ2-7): GAGVSQSPSNKVTEKGKDVELRCDPISGHTALYWYRQSLGQGLEFLIYFQGNSAPDKSGLPSDRFSAERTGGSVSTLTIQRTQQEDSAVYLCASSPRTGNYEQYFGPGTRLTVT.